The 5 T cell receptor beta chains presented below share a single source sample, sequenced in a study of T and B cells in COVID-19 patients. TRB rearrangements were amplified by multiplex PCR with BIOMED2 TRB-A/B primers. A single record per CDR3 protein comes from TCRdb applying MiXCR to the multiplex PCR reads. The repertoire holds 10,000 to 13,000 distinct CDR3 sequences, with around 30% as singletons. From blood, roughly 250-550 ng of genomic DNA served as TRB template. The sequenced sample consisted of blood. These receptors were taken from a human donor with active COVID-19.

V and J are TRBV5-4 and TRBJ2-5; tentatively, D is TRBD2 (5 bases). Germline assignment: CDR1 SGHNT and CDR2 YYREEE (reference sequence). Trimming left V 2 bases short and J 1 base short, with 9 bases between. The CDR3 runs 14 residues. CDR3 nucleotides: TGTGCCAGCAGCTTCCGTCGGGGCCAAGAGACCCAGTACTTC. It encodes CASSFRRGQETQYF.

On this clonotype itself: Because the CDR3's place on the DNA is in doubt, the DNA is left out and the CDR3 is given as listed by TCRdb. The CDR3 loop is CISVPEARRRTSGVTDTQYF. The V and J genes are TRBV7-5 and TRBJ2-3; the table gives TRBD2 as D, unverified against the DNA. TRBV7-5 is termed a pseudogene. The CDR3 has 20 amino acids, counting both end residues.

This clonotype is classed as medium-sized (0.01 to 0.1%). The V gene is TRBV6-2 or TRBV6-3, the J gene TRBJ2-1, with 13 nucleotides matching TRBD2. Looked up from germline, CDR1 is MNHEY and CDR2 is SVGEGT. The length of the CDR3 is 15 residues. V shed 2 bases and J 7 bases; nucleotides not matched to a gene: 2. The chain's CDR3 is CASSYAGLAGNEQFF. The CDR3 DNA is TGTGCCAGCAGTTACGCGGGACTAGCGGGGAATGAGCAGTTCTTC.

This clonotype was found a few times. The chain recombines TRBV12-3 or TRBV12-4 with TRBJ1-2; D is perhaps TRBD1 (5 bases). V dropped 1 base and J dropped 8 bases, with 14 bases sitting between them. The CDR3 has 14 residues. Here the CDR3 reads CASSLGQGRGGYTF. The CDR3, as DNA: TGTGCCAGCAGTTTAGGGCAGGGTAGGGGCGGCTACACCTTC.

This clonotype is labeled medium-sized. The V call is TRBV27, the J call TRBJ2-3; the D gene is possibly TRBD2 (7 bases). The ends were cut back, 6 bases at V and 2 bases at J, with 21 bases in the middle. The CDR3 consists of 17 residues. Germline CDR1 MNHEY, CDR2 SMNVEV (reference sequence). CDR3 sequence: CASRHWGGGRVTDTQYF. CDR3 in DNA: TGTGCCAGCAGACATTGGGGGGGGGGGCGTGTCACAGATACGCAGTATTTT.